Described below is a single T cell receptor (beta chain) sequence and its context. Data came from immunoSEQ multiplex PCR; TCRdb stores just in-frame clones and leaves some out. The top ten clones hold approximately 3% of a sample with approximately 250,000 clones, around 93% of them seen once. The length of the CDR3 is 13 residues. V was pared by 4 bases and J by 4 bases, with 10 bases between. From germline, CDR1 is MNHEY and CDR2 SMNVEV (reference sequence). These data originate in a study of blood T cell repertoires in COVID-19. Exposed participants came across a COVID-19 case within 2 weeks before study entry.

The clonotype was recovered from a man aged 35 to 55 who had been exposed to COVID-19. Sequencing was carried out using PBMCs or T cells enriched from blood (not recorded which). This chain joins TRBV27 and TRBJ1-2; tentatively, D is TRBD1 (6 bases). DNA for the CDR3: TGTGCCAGCAGTTCGATACAGGGCTATGGCTACACCTTC. It translates to CASSSIQGYGYTF.